This entry concerns a single TCR beta chain. No antigen is known for it. No base-level quality is on record; no much larger clone is a single base apart. A single peripheral blood draw of approximately 120 mL on average was collected from each donor into heparinised tubes. A BD FACSAria II was used to sort naive, central memory, regulatory and stem cell-like memory CD4+ T cells with a panel that included CD45RO, CCR7, CD25, CD127, CD95 and CD27. All sorted populations exceeded 95% purity. PBMCs were isolated immediately by Lymphoprep density gradient centrifugation and stained directly without culture. So that batch effects would be minimized, each experiment stained and sorted samples in pairs, pairing one healthy donor with one patient. The High Capacity cDNA Reverse Transcription Kit was used to reverse transcribe all of the isolated RNA, meaning that expressed TCRB transcripts were what got sequenced. Naive, central memory and regulatory T cell samples underwent deep immunoSEQ sequencing, averaging around 3.9 million total reads per sample. After sorted cells were lysed in RLT buffer, RNA was extracted with DNase-treated RNeasy Micro or Mini kits, with the choice depending on cell number. To prevent cross-contamination, every cell subset was processed on its own, while patient and healthy donor samples were processed together. TCRB sequences were amplified from cDNA with the immunoSEQ multiplex PCR, producing 87-bp fragments spanning the CDR3 region. The amplicons were sequenced using the Illumina HiSeq platform. The published analysis was carried out like this. PCR bias was corrected computationally using synthetic template baselines, and reads within Hamming distance 2 were collapsed, with unmergeable singletons discarded. Reads were aligned against IMGT to assign V, D and J genes, CDR3 length and insertions or deletions at six rearrangement sites. Within each subset, clonotype counts were normalized to sorted cell number, and only after that were true diversity and Gini coefficients computed with the tcR R package. Repertoire sharing was quantified using the overlap coefficient calculated on TCRB nucleotide sequences. Out-of-frame TCRB sequences from naive cells were analyzed to stand in for the pre-selection repertoire. TCRdb re-hosts the immuneACCESS table, in-frame sequences only. Its copies lack some clones; in the studies checked, an unresolved V gene accounts for under half of them, and the cause for the rest is not known. Clone size and V and J calls were adopted from that table, with D and trimming inferred from the DNA. Here the sample has about 360,000 clones; roughly 12% occur a single time. More than 0.015% of the sample is in the top ten clones.

The source of the sample is a study of beta chain features in type 1 diabetes (dated by TCRdb to the late 2010s). About the full investigation: Mean age, gender distribution, total cell number and subset yield were not different between patients and healthy donors. Across all samples, fewer than 130 million sorted cells were examined, and cell number per subset correlated strongly with RNA yield. The study compared TCRB repertoires of sorted circulating CD4+ T cell subsets between recently diagnosed type 1 diabetes patients and matched healthy donors. Naive and central memory subsets were obtained from all 30 or so donors, but regulatory and stem cell-like memory subsets were isolated from only 8 patients and roughly 8 healthy donors. The full study reports these points: Naive, central memory and regulatory TCRB repertoires appeared to be more alike among patients than among healthy donors. Fewer insertions and more nucleotide deletions at VDJ recombination sites were observed in patients with type 1 diabetes, implying thymic rearrangement abnormalities. Shorter templates might be favored by PCR, yet because patient and control samples were amplified and corrected together, any such skew would affect both groups equally. Because cDNA was sequenced instead of genomic DNA, highly expressing activated cells could be over-represented, though the groups showed no difference in activation or CD3 levels. Because the HLA sub-analyses included only small numbers of individuals, any influence of HLA type on TCRB rearrangement was left unresolved. A moderate but significant shortening of TCRB CDR3 length was observed in type 1 diabetes patients in all four CD4+ subsets.

CDR3 length: 13 amino acids, cysteine to phenylalanine. The kept DNA is CDR3 alone, 39 bases in frame from the first base. From a lookup of the germline V gene (reference sequence), CDR1 and CDR2 are GTSNPN and SVGIG. V is pared back by 2 bases and J by 2 bases, with 10 bases lying between the germline termini. Sequencing was carried out using naive CD4+ T cells from blood. The cell subset or site label corresponds to: true naive CD4+ T cells. The chain is assembled from TRBV30 and TRBJ2-7; the D segment could be TRBD1, given 6 matching bases. The sequence was collected from a man between 18 and 29 years old in good health. The CDR3 has the sequence CAWSRTVTYEQYF. The nucleotides are TGTGCCTGGAGTCGGACAGTGACCTACGAGCAGTACTTC.